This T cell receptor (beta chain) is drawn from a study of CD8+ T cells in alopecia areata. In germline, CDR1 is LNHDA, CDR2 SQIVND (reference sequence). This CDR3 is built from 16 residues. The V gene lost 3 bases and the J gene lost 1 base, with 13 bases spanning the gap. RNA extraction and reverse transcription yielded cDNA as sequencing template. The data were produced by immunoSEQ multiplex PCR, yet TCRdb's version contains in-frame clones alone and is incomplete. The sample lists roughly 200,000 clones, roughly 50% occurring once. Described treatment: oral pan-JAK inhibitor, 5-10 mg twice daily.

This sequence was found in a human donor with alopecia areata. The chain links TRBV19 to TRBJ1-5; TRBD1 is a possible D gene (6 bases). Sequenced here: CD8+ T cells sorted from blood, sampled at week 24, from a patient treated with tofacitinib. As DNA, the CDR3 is TGTGCCAGTAGTATCCTCCACAGGGTGAGCAATCAGCCCCAGCATTTT. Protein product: CASSILHRVSNQPQHF.